This section outlines one T cell receptor beta chain sequence together with its context. The V segment lost 5 bases and the J segment 4 bases; nucleotides outside the gene matches: 10. This CDR3 contains 15 residues. Per germline, CDR1 SGHTA and CDR2 FQGNSA. The data were obtained in a study of blood T cell repertoires in COVID-19. Clones were read by immunoSEQ multiplex PCR, and TCRdb kept only the in-frame ones, dropping some. The sample shows about 220,000 clones, 86% of them seen only once. The sequence was obtained from a man aged 30 to 45 who had recovered from COVID-19. This chain connects TRBV7-2 to TRBJ1-1; 7 nucleotides match TRBD1. Sample: peripheral blood. CDR3 in amino acids: CASSLADRLTTEAFF. The CDR3 region has the DNA TGTGCCAGCAGCCTCGCGGACAGGCTTACCACTGAAGCTTTCTTT.